This T cell receptor beta chain was observed in a study of blood T cell repertoires in COVID-19. Overall study context: Samples of COVID-19 (acute and convalescent) were obtained from the United States, Italy and Spain. PBMCs, B-cell-depleted T cells, or T cells were the source of the cDNA or gDNA that made up the material.

V was trimmed by 1 base and J by 2 bases, leaving 5 bases between them. CDR3 length: 14 residues. Germline-derived CDR1 and CDR2 are SGHAT and FQNNGV. As originally analysed: The authors estimated nucleated cell counts from reference gene primer amplification. Assay: immunoSEQ multiplex PCR; the TCRdb copy retains only in-frame clones and omits some. The V and J calls and the clone size are those of that table, but D and trimming were determined from the DNA. The sample holds 200,000 to 250,000 clones, approximately 85% seen once. The receptor was derived from a man aged 40-49 years with acute or convalescent COVID-19. The V and J genes are TRBV11-2 and TRBJ2-2; no reliable D call. Sequenced material: peripheral blood. As DNA, the CDR3 is TGTGCCAGCAGCTTAGGCAGAAACACCGGGGAGCTGTTTTTT. Its translation: CASSLGRNTGELFF.